This T cell receptor beta chain was recovered during a study of cytotoxic CD8 clonotypes in ibrutinib-treated CLL. Study context: A mean of around 270,000 productive templates and tens of thousands of productive rearrangements was obtained per sample.

As concerns this clone: Its antigen remains unidentified.

Profiling relied on immunoSEQ multiplex PCR, and the TCRdb table lists in-frame clones only, not all of them. In the table there are around 310,000 clones, around four fifths of which are singletons. Study-wide results and caveats: An increase in clonality occurred at ibrutinib response, followed by a return toward baseline at progression. Shared public clonotypes were rare, and on treatment they either got smaller or stayed the same.

Trimming took off 6 bases at V and 6 bases at J, with 9 bases between the two ends. Germline CDR1 and CDR2: LNHDA and SQIVND (reference sequence). The CDR3 spans 11 residues. The chain carries TRBV19 and TRBJ2-7; D gene ambiguous. The starting material was PBMCs, obtained before ibrutinib treatment. This clonotype was obtained from a human donor with chronic lymphocytic leukemia. The chain's CDR3 is CASRKGREQYF. DNA of the CDR3: TGTGCCAGTAGAAAAGGCCGCGAGCAGTACTTC. Full variable domain (remainder filled in from reference TRBV19 and TRBJ2-7): DGGITQSPKYLFRKEGQNVTLSCEQNLNHDAMYWYRQDPGQGLRLIYYSQIVNDFQKGDIAEGYSVSREKKESFPLTVTSAQKNPTAFYLCASRKGREQYFGPGTRLTVT.